The present T cell receptor beta chain was sequenced within a study of cytomegalovirus exposure and HLA in healthy donors (dated by TCRdb to about 2017). Regarding the complete study: In an earlier analysis of 587 of the donors, 250 to 350 Gb of sequence data and 90 million to 130 million unique TCR beta sequences from about 190 million T cells were reported. Using immunosequencing, the study profiled T cell repertoires from 640 or so subjects and related those repertoires to cytomegalovirus serostatus. On average, around 240,000 unique TCR beta nucleotide sequences were sequenced per donor among 350 to 400 genotyped donors of the cohort, with 15% to 20% of those sequences being non-productive. A few DR-DQ haplotypes were treated as single units for association and clustering because of strong linkage in the cohort. The later analysis used no new phenotypic data to find candidate immune exposures, relying instead on TCR beta sequences and their occurrence across donors. The study combined high-throughput TCR immunosequencing, statistical association of individual TCRs with disease status, and machine learning to predict cytomegalovirus infection status. In a later genetic analysis, genome-wide SNP genotypes for about three fifths of the 666 donors were used, and that subset was treated as a discovery cohort. In an earlier analysis of more than 550 of the donors, high-throughput TCR beta sequencing was used to judge whether each TCR beta V gene segment behaved as functional or pseudogenic. The number of typed donors differed by locus: about 620-630 for A, B, C, DRB1 and DQB1; some 500 for DQA1; over 600 for DPA1; and some 470 for DPB1. An early release that covered roughly 600 HLA-typed donors contained approximately 300 gigabases of sequencing data and some 87 million unique TCR sequences. The aim of the study was to test whether cataloging public T cell receptors could identify signatures of past pathogen exposure. Every discovery cohort repertoire had been produced on one sequencing platform. A later analysis re-analyzed previously published TCR beta repertoires from approximately 670 donors and added high-resolution HLA genotyping to study TCR occurrence patterns. Among the roughly 410 genotyped donors, approximately 76% belonged to the genetic ancestry cluster associated with self-reported Caucasian donors. HLA typing included class I and class II loci at four-digit resolution. Besides the first cohort of around 700 subjects, a separate validation cohort made up of 95 to 150 different subjects was used. Donor age, sex, ethnicity and CMV serostatus were collected together with the repertoire data. Findings and caveats that apply to the study as a whole: Across donors, most TCR sequences were observed very rarely, whereas some public TCRs were present in many individuals. The earlier analysis of about 600 of the donors excluded seventeen rarely observed V segments, including chromosome 9 orphons, because counts were too low. The classifier was reported to diagnose cytomegalovirus status with high specificity and sensitivity in both the original cohort and the validation cohort. A later analysis found that most CMV-associated TCR beta chains appeared HLA-restricted, with HLA associations seemingly driven largely by CMV exposure. The only immune exposure information available for the cohort was CMV serostatus. In a later analysis, HLA-associated TCR beta chains showed more clonal expansion and lower generation probabilities than non-associated chains that were equally common. The cohort was sequenced for TCR beta chains only, and without alpha or paired-chain data the features that could be detected were limited. A group of highly shared sequence variants was considered likely to be a technical artifact of the sequencing pipeline. Roughly uniform sequencing depth across donors was assumed in presence/absence analyses, although this assumption may not hold. Some IMGT-functional V segments, including TRBV6-2 and TRBV6-3, could not be distinguished by the 87-base-pair reads and were therefore excluded. Linkage disequilibrium might explain the correlated functional status among segregating V segments, but an unknown experimental factor could not be ruled out. V-gene and J-gene trimming of TCR beta chains was associated with a missense DCLRE1C variant in a later genetic analysis, and the association was replicated in an independent cohort. In a later analysis, several top co-occurrence clusters were reported to appear linked to parvovirus B19, influenza, CMV and Epstein-Barr virus. According to the authors, the approach could potentially be generalized to other disease states and immunological phenotypes. A further reported finding was that TCR beta sequences accurately predicted the HLA-A and HLA-B alleles for most subjects in the first cohort. A later genetic analysis reported fewer N-insertions in productive TCRs among donors in an Asian-associated ancestry cluster than the roughly 720-donor mean. Assigning TCR associations to individual alleles was difficult when HLA alleles, especially DR and DQ, strongly co-occurred. In the study, roughly 160 TCR beta chains were listed as associated with cytomegalovirus. Because HLA typing was unavailable for some donors at each locus, only the typed subset was used in association tests. According to a later analysis, TCR association rates differed among HLA loci, with DRB1 alleles showing the most associated TCRs and HLA-C alleles showing the fewest. In a later analysis, about 16,000 TCR beta sequences were associated with specific HLA alleles at a false discovery rate of 0.05. In vitro tests confirmed that three of the cytomegalovirus-associated TCR beta chains recognize cytomegalovirus antigens. In an earlier analysis of about 540 of the donors, most TCR beta V segments were observed in productive rearrangements about 87% or about 30% of the time, broadly matching IMGT annotations.

Library creation used the immunoSEQ multiplex PCR assay. A mixture of 60 forward primers for TCR Vbeta segments and 13 reverse primers for TCR Jbeta segments was used in the multiplex PCR. A multiplex PCR assay on genomic DNA amplified the CDR3 region of rearranged TCR beta genes. The Illumina HiSeq System was used to sequence the amplified TCR beta libraries as 87-base-pair reads. The source study handled its data this way. In a later analysis, some 80 million unique TCR beta chains were counted across the roughly 670 repertoires, and roughly 11 million of these chains were shared by at least two donors. To remove PCR and sequencing errors, raw reads were error-corrected and collapsed into unique sequences using a nearest-neighbor algorithm that merged closely related sequences. To assign V, D and J gene segments, CDR3 sequences were aligned to IMGT reference sequences. For a sequence to be retained, a match of at least six nucleotides to both a V gene segment and a J gene segment was required. A rearrangement was called productive if the CDR3 had no stop codons and remained in frame with V and J, and every other rearrangement was called non-productive. Following IMGT convention, CDR3 was defined as the stretch from the second conserved V-encoded cysteine to the conserved J-encoded phenylalanine. The earlier analysis of some 540 of the donors excluded any sequence lacking an unambiguous match to a single V gene segment. An earlier analysis of fewer than 750 of the donors classified V segments as functional when productive rearrangements were above 56.7% and as segregating when the standard deviation between donors was above 5%. A statistical classification framework was developed to diagnose cytomegalovirus status using the catalog of TCR beta chain sequences. V and J gene assignment, in a later analysis, came from comparing TCR nucleotide sequences with IMGT/GENE-DB human TR gene sequences. The TCRdist pipeline was used in a later analysis to assign CDR3 sequences and most-parsimonious VDJ recombination scenarios. In a later analysis, each TCR beta chain was defined by its CDR3 amino acid sequence together with its V-gene family, and reads without a unique V-gene family were excluded. In a later analysis, fewer than 600 highly shared, low-generation-probability nucleotide sequences were removed to address suspected cross-contamination and a sequencing artifact. In a later analysis, a clonal expansion index for each public chain was calculated from normalized within-repertoire ranks of inferred template counts. Generation probabilities in a later analysis came from a VDJ recombination model fitted to out-of-frame rearrangements, and those results were checked against IGoR. Hypergeometric tests were used in a later analysis to score TCR-TCR, TCR-HLA and TCR-CMV co-occurrence, with a repertoire-size bias correction applied to the TCR pairs. To estimate false discovery rates, a later analysis permuted the HLA or CMV assignments 20 times. In a later analysis, co-occurring TCRs were grouped using DBSCAN, and TCRdist sequence similarity was added for clustering within HLA-allele-positive subsets. Repertoires with fewer than 30,000 or more than 120,000 public chains, plus five repertoires with anomalous nucleotide sharing, were excluded from co-occurrence clustering. The table was pulled from immuneACCESS by TCRdb, which kept in-frame rearrangements only. Such tables lose some clones; where checked, under half of the loss comes from unresolved V genes, and the rest has no known cause. D and trimming come from the DNA, and the V and J calls and clone size come from that table. The sample's clone listing holds 130,000 to 150,000 clones. Of the sample, around 1.7% falls within the top ten clones.

Concerning this clone itself: Its cognate antigen has yet to be identified.

The junction shows trimming of 11 bases on V and 0 bases on J, plus 13 bases between the germline ends. The CDR3 measures 13 amino acids from cysteine to phenylalanine. Kept here is only the CDR3 DNA, which spans 39 bases and is read in frame from base 1. Based on the germline V gene, the CDR1 and CDR2 sequences are MNHNS and SASEGT. The cohort was made up of 650 to 700 healthy bone marrow donors. Cohort members were all nominally healthy when sampled, although unrecorded immune exposures were likely present. The donor was CMV seronegative and belonged to the group of under 400 seronegative cohort members. A peripheral blood sample was collected from each donor, and TCR beta sequencing was performed on peripheral blood mononuclear cells. Genomic DNA extraction from the blood cell samples was performed with the Qiagen DNeasy Blood Extraction Kit.

This receptor was obtained from a woman aged 50 to 65 in good health and CMV-seronegative. Sequenced sample: PBMCs. The rearranged segments are TRBV6-1 and TRBJ1-1; no confident D gene assignment can be made. In nucleotide form, the sequence is TGTGCCCTCACCCTCGGGGTGAACACTGAAGCTTTCTTT. Its protein product is CALTLGVNTEAFF.